Listed below are T cell receptor beta chains from one sample, sequenced in a study of vaccination effects on CD4 cells after COVID-19. The method was immunoSEQ multiplex PCR; TCRdb's version includes in-frame clones alone and lacks a portion of them. The repertoire holds approximately 58,000 clones, around three quarters seen once, with less than 4% in the top ten. These TCRs are of unknown antigen specificity. This sample comprised CD4+ T cells from PBMCs cultured without peptide, obtained before COVID-19 vaccination. These receptors originate from a human donor who received a COVID-19 vaccine. Both conserved end residues are part of each CDR3. The order of the fields is V gene, D gene, J gene, clone size, CDR3 DNA, CDR3 protein. A D gene is named only where the DNA matches it firmly. Clone size is stated in some rows and not others, as once, few, many or a class when expanded.

v_call: TRBV4-2; d_call: -; j_call: TRBJ1-4; clone_size: -; cdr3_nt: TGTGCCAGCAGCCGAACAACAGGGCAATTTCAAAAACTGTTTTTT; cdr3_aa: CASSRTTGQFQKLFF
v_call: TRBV19; d_call: -; j_call: TRBJ1-2; clone_size: -; cdr3_nt: TGTGCCAGTAGTATAAGAAACAACTATGGCTACACCTTC; cdr3_aa: CASSIRNNYGYTF
v_call: TRBV2; d_call: TRBD2; j_call: TRBJ2-5; clone_size: few; cdr3_nt: TGTGCCAGCACTCCCCGGGGAGGGGTTGAGGAGACCCAGTACTTC; cdr3_aa: CASTPRGGVEETQYF
v_call: TRBV12-3/TRBV12-4; d_call: -; j_call: TRBJ1-5; clone_size: -; cdr3_nt: TGTGCCAGCAGTCGGACATCAGGTCAGCCCCAGCATTTT; cdr3_aa: CASSRTSGQPQHF
v_call: TRBV5-4; d_call: -; j_call: TRBJ1-2; clone_size: few; cdr3_nt: TGTGCCAGCAGTTCGGGGGACGGGGTTTACGGCTACACCTTC; cdr3_aa: CASSSGDGVYGYTF
v_call: TRBV6-2/TRBV6-3; d_call: -; j_call: TRBJ2-6; clone_size: -; cdr3_nt: TGTGCCAGCAGTCCCGGTCGATCTCCTGGGGCCAACGTCCTGACTTTC; cdr3_aa: CASSPGRSPGANVLTF
v_call: TRBV29-1; d_call: -; j_call: TRBJ2-1; clone_size: -; cdr3_nt: TGCAGCGGGGACGGTTACAATGAGCAGTTCTTC; cdr3_aa: CSGDGYNEQFF
v_call: TRBV5-1; d_call: TRBD1; j_call: TRBJ2-1; clone_size: once; cdr3_nt: TGCGCCAGCAGAACCGGGACAGGGGTGGGTGAGCAGTTCTTC; cdr3_aa: CASRTGTGVGEQFF
v_call: TRBV7-3; d_call: -; j_call: TRBJ2-1; clone_size: -; cdr3_nt: TGTGCCAGCAGCCGTCAGGGGGGGGCCTCCTACAATGAGCAGTTCTTC; cdr3_aa: CASSRQGGASYNEQFF
v_call: TRBV5-1; d_call: -; j_call: TRBJ1-2; clone_size: -; cdr3_nt: TGCGCCAGCAGCTTGGCCGGAGGGAATGATGGCTACACCTTC; cdr3_aa: CASSLAGGNDGYTF
v_call: TRBV6-1; d_call: -; j_call: TRBJ2-3; clone_size: -; cdr3_nt: TGTGCCAGCAGTGAAGCAGTAGCTAGCACAGATACGCAGTATTTT; cdr3_aa: CASSEAVASTDTQYF
v_call: TRBV2; d_call: TRBD2; j_call: TRBJ2-5; clone_size: -; cdr3_nt: TGTGCCACCGGGGGGGCTGGGGAGACCCAGTACTTC; cdr3_aa: CATGGAGETQYF
v_call: TRBV7-8; d_call: -; j_call: TRBJ1-4; clone_size: -; cdr3_nt: TGTGCCAGCAGCTTAGTTCAGAGGATGGGTAATGAAAAACTGTTTTTT; cdr3_aa: CASSLVQRMGNEKLFF
v_call: TRBV6-5; d_call: -; j_call: TRBJ2-5; clone_size: -; cdr3_nt: TGTGCCAGCAGCCGACTAGGGGGACAAGAGACCCAGTACTTC; cdr3_aa: CASSRLGGQETQYF
v_call: TRBV18; d_call: -; j_call: TRBJ1-3; clone_size: -; cdr3_nt: TGTGCCAGCTCACCGGGCGTCTCTGGAAACACCATATATTTT; cdr3_aa: CASSPGVSGNTIYF
v_call: TRBV6-5; d_call: -; j_call: TRBJ2-6; clone_size: -; cdr3_nt: TGTGCCAGCAGTAACACTGGGGCCAACGTCCTGACTTTC; cdr3_aa: CASSNTGANVLTF
v_call: TRBV7-3; d_call: TRBD1; j_call: TRBJ2-2; clone_size: -; cdr3_nt: TGTGCCAGCAGCTCGAGACAGGGGGCGAACACCGGGGAGCTGTTTTTT; cdr3_aa: CASSSRQGANTGELFF
v_call: TRBV3-1/TRBV3-2; d_call: -; j_call: TRBJ2-5; clone_size: -; cdr3_nt: TGTGCCAGCAGCGGCGACGGGAGACTCCCCTCGAAAGAGACCCAGTACTTC; cdr3_aa: CASSGDGRLPSKETQYF
v_call: TRBV19; d_call: TRBD1; j_call: TRBJ1-2; clone_size: -; cdr3_nt: TGTGCCAGTAGAGTCCCGGGACAGGGGGCTGGCTACACCTTC; cdr3_aa: CASRVPGQGAGYTF
v_call: TRBV5-1; d_call: -; j_call: TRBJ1-4; clone_size: -; cdr3_nt: TGCGCCAGCAGCCCCGGACGGGGGGGCGGTGAAAAACTGTTTTTT; cdr3_aa: CASSPGRGGGEKLFF
v_call: TRBV2; d_call: -; j_call: TRBJ1-1; clone_size: -; cdr3_nt: TGTGCCAGCAGGGAGGAGCGTACGAACACTGAAGCTTTCTTT; cdr3_aa: CASREERTNTEAFF
v_call: TRBV3-1/TRBV3-2; d_call: TRBD2; j_call: TRBJ2-3; clone_size: -; cdr3_nt: TGTGCCAGCAGCCGGCGGGGGGGCACAGATACGCAGTATTTT; cdr3_aa: CASSRRGGTDTQYF
v_call: TRBV5-1; d_call: -; j_call: TRBJ2-2; clone_size: -; cdr3_nt: TGCGCCAGCAGCTTGGGTAGTGAGGTGGCCGGGGAGCTGTTTTTT; cdr3_aa: CASSLGSEVAGELFF
v_call: TRBV5-1; d_call: TRBD1; j_call: TRBJ2-2; clone_size: -; cdr3_nt: TGCGCCAGCAGCTTGTGGACCGCGGGACAGGTGAACACCGGGGAGCTGTTTTTT; cdr3_aa: CASSLWTAGQVNTGELFF
v_call: TRBV30; d_call: -; j_call: TRBJ2-5; clone_size: -; cdr3_nt: TGTGCCTGGAGTCTAGGGGTAGGGACCCAGTACTTC; cdr3_aa: CAWSLGVGTQYF
v_call: TRBV14; d_call: -; j_call: TRBJ2-2; clone_size: -; cdr3_nt: TGTGCCAGCAGCCAAGAATGGTTTCCAACCGGCGGGGAGCTGTTTTTT; cdr3_aa: CASSQEWFPTGGELFF
v_call: TRBV2; d_call: -; j_call: TRBJ1-2; clone_size: -; cdr3_nt: TGTGCCAGCAGTGATCTGAGACGGACCTATGGCTACACCTTC; cdr3_aa: CASSDLRRTYGYTF
v_call: TRBV27; d_call: -; j_call: TRBJ1-1; clone_size: -; cdr3_nt: TGTGCCAGCAGTTTATTATTGGGACATACTGAAGCTTTCTTT; cdr3_aa: CASSLLLGHTEAFF
v_call: TRBV25-1; d_call: -; j_call: TRBJ1-1; clone_size: few; cdr3_nt: TGTGCCAGCAGGCTAGGGGCTGAAGCTTTCTTT; cdr3_aa: CASRLGAEAFF
v_call: TRBV10-3; d_call: -; j_call: TRBJ1-4; clone_size: few; cdr3_nt: TGTGCCATCAGTGAGTCCCCTGGGGAAAAACTGTTTTTT; cdr3_aa: CAISESPGEKLFF
v_call: TRBV24-1; d_call: -; j_call: TRBJ1-2; clone_size: once; cdr3_nt: TGTGCCACCAGTGATCCCAGCGGGGCGACTGGGGGTTATGGCTACACCTTC; cdr3_aa: CATSDPSGATGGYGYTF
v_call: TRBV10-3; d_call: TRBD2; j_call: TRBJ2-3; clone_size: -; cdr3_nt: TGTGCCTCAGGACCAGCGGGGGCTCTTAGCACAGATACGCAGTATTTT; cdr3_aa: CASGPAGALSTDTQYF
v_call: TRBV7-9; d_call: -; j_call: TRBJ1-1; clone_size: -; cdr3_nt: TGTGCCAGCAGCTTATCAGTGAGGGACACTGAAGCTTTCTTT; cdr3_aa: CASSLSVRDTEAFF
v_call: TRBV5-5; d_call: -; j_call: TRBJ1-5; clone_size: few; cdr3_nt: TGTGCCAGCAGCTTGTTGACCAATCAGCCCCAGCATTTT; cdr3_aa: CASSLLTNQPQHF
v_call: TRBV11-3; d_call: TRBD2; j_call: TRBJ2-3; clone_size: -; cdr3_nt: TGTGCCAGCAGCCATACCCTAGCGGGGGACCCTAGCACAGATACGCAGTATTTT; cdr3_aa: CASSHTLAGDPSTDTQYF
v_call: TRBV7-3; d_call: TRBD1; j_call: TRBJ2-1; clone_size: -; cdr3_nt: TGTGCCAGCAGCTTATCTCCTGGGACAGGGAGAGGCAATGAGCAGTTCTTC; cdr3_aa: CASSLSPGTGRGNEQFF
v_call: TRBV6-6; d_call: TRBD1; j_call: TRBJ2-2; clone_size: -; cdr3_nt: TGTGCCAGCAGTCACGGGACAGGGTTCTTAGCCAACACCGGGGAGCTGTTTTTT; cdr3_aa: CASSHGTGFLANTGELFF
v_call: TRBV10-2; d_call: TRBD1; j_call: TRBJ1-1; clone_size: -; cdr3_nt: TGCGCCAGCAGGGACAGGGGCCCTGAAGCTTTCTTT; cdr3_aa: CASRDRGPEAFF
v_call: TRBV28; d_call: -; j_call: TRBJ1-3; clone_size: -; cdr3_nt: TGTGCCAGCAGTTTATCCGCCAGGAACTCTGGAAACACCATATATTTT; cdr3_aa: CASSLSARNSGNTIYF
v_call: TRBV24-1; d_call: -; j_call: TRBJ1-2; clone_size: -; cdr3_nt: TGTGCCACCAGTGATATCGCCAGTACAGTTGGCTACACCTTC; cdr3_aa: CATSDIASTVGYTF
v_call: TRBV24-1; d_call: -; j_call: TRBJ1-1; clone_size: -; cdr3_nt: TGTGCCACCAGTGATTCCATGAACACTGAAGCTTTCTTT; cdr3_aa: CATSDSMNTEAFF
v_call: TRBV5-1; d_call: TRBD1; j_call: TRBJ2-2; clone_size: -; cdr3_nt: TGCGCCACCCGAGACCCGTCCGGGACAGGGAACACCGGGGAGCTGTTTTTT; cdr3_aa: CATRDPSGTGNTGELFF
v_call: TRBV30; d_call: -; j_call: TRBJ1-4; clone_size: -; cdr3_nt: TGTGCCTGGGGTAGCCGTGCCAGTCGTGAAAAACTGTTTTTT; cdr3_aa: CAWGSRASREKLFF
v_call: TRBV5-1; d_call: -; j_call: TRBJ2-3; clone_size: -; cdr3_nt: TGCGCCAGCAGCTTGGGAGTCAGCACAGATACGCAGTATTTT; cdr3_aa: CASSLGVSTDTQYF
v_call: TRBV3-1/TRBV3-2; d_call: -; j_call: TRBJ2-3; clone_size: few; cdr3_nt: TGTGCCAGCAGCCCCTACCCTAGTGTGGAATATTTT; cdr3_aa: CASSPYPSVEYF
v_call: TRBV12-3/TRBV12-4; d_call: -; j_call: TRBJ2-6; clone_size: -; cdr3_nt: TGTGCCAGCAGACTGGCGGGGGCCAACGTCCTGACTTTC; cdr3_aa: CASRLAGANVLTF
v_call: TRBV5-1; d_call: -; j_call: TRBJ2-2; clone_size: -; cdr3_nt: TGCGCCAGCCGGTGGGGAGTCGACACCGGGGAGCTGTTTTTT; cdr3_aa: CASRWGVDTGELFF
v_call: TRBV24-1; d_call: TRBD1; j_call: TRBJ1-5; clone_size: -; cdr3_nt: TGTGCCACTCAGGGGGGGGCTTATCAGCCCCAGCATTTT; cdr3_aa: CATQGGAYQPQHF
v_call: TRBV2; d_call: -; j_call: TRBJ1-5; clone_size: -; cdr3_nt: TGTGCCAGCAGTGAAAACAGGACGCCCCAGCCCCAGCATTTT; cdr3_aa: CASSENRTPQPQHF
v_call: TRBV7-3; d_call: -; j_call: TRBJ2-1; clone_size: -; cdr3_nt: TGTGCCAGCAGCTTAATTCGCGTCGATGAGCAGTTCTTC; cdr3_aa: CASSLIRVDEQFF
v_call: TRBV6-6; d_call: -; j_call: TRBJ1-4; clone_size: -; cdr3_nt: TGTGCCAGCAGTTCAGGACCTAGACAGGAAAAACTGTTTTTT; cdr3_aa: CASSSGPRQEKLFF
v_call: TRBV19; d_call: TRBD1; j_call: TRBJ2-2; clone_size: -; cdr3_nt: TGTGCCAGTAGTATAGCGACAGGGAACGGGGAGCTGTTTTTT; cdr3_aa: CASSIATGNGELFF
v_call: TRBV6-5; d_call: -; j_call: TRBJ1-1; clone_size: -; cdr3_nt: TGTGCCAGCAGTTACTCGATCTTTCGGGGGCCTGAAGCTTTCTTT; cdr3_aa: CASSYSIFRGPEAFF
v_call: TRBV9; d_call: TRBD2; j_call: TRBJ2-1; clone_size: -; cdr3_nt: TGTGCCAGCAGCGTAGAGGGTAGCGGGGGCTCCTATGAGCAGTTCTTC; cdr3_aa: CASSVEGSGGSYEQFF
v_call: TRBV4-3; d_call: TRBD1; j_call: TRBJ2-3; clone_size: -; cdr3_nt: TGCGCCAGCAGCCAAGATCTACTCCGGACAGGGAGCACAGATACGCAGTATTTT; cdr3_aa: CASSQDLLRTGSTDTQYF
v_call: TRBV5-5; d_call: -; j_call: TRBJ1-5; clone_size: -; cdr3_nt: TGTGCCAGCAGCGCAAGTGCGACAGGTTTTTATAATCAGCCCCAGCATTTT; cdr3_aa: CASSASATGFYNQPQHF
v_call: TRBV3-1/TRBV3-2; d_call: -; j_call: TRBJ2-6; clone_size: once; cdr3_nt: TGTGCCAGCAGCGGGGCTGGGGCCAACGTCCTGACTTTC; cdr3_aa: CASSGAGANVLTF